The T cell receptor (beta chain) described here comes from a study of vaccination and CD4 T cells after COVID-19. Study-wide context: Post-diagnosis, post-COVID samples were collected after a median approximately three months, ranging 35 to 161. Post-vaccination specimens were collected at a median of roughly 65 days following dose two (range 14 to 241). As a positive control, some control cultures were given a CEFX pool, while others were given an HIV-1 Nef pool or no peptide. Study conclusions and caveats: Median SARS-CoV-2-reactive clonotypes rose from roughly 22 to 38, not significantly.

Sequence data for DNA of cultured CD4+ T cells were generated by the Oncomine TCR Beta short-read assay. MiXCR, run by TCRdb on the PCR reads, gives a single entry per CDR3 protein. The sample lists 15,000 to 20,000 distinct CDR3 sequences; approximately 31% were seen once. CDR3 length: 14 residues. Germline CDR1 is SNHLY and CDR2 is FYNNEI. With V trimmed by 7 bases and J by 6 bases, 7 bases remained unmatched. Treatment defined: roughly nine-day PBMC culture with coronavirus spike peptide pools or control peptides (ViraFEST assay). This clonotype appeared a single time. Its antigen is not identified.

The V gene is TRBV2, the J gene TRBJ2-3, with 10 bases matching TRBD1. The sequenced sample consisted of cultured CD4+ T cells from blood. This TCR came from a human donor with COVID-19. CDR3 sequence reads: CASTGTGVLDTQYF. The CDR3 DNA sequence: TGTGCCAGCACCGGGACAGGGGTTTTGGATACGCAGTATTTT.